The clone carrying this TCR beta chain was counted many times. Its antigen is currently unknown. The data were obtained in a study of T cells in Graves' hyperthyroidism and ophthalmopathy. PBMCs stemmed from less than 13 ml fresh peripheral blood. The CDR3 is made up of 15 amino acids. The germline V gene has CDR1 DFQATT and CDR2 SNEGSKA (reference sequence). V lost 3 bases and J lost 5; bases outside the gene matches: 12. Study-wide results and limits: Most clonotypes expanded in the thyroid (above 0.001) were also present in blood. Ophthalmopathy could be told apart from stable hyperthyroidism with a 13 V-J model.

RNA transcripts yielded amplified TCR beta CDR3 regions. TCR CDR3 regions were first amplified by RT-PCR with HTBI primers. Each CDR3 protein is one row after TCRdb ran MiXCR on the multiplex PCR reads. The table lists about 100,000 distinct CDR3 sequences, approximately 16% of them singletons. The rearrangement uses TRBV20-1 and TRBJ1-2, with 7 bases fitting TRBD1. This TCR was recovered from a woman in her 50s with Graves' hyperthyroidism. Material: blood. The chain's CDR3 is CSARETVQGVYGYTF. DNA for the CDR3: TGCAGTGCTAGGGAAACGGTTCAGGGGGTTTATGGCTACACCTTC.